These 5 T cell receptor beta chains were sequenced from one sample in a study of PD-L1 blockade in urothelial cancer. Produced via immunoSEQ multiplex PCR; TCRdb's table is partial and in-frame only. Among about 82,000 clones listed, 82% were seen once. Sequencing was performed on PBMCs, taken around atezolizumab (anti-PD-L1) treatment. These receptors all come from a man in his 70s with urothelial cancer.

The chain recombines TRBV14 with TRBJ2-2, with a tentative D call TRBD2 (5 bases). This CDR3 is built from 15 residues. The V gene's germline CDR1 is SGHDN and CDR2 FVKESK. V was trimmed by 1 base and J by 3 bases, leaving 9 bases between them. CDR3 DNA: TGTGCCAGCAGCCAAGCAATGGGAGACACCGGGGAGCTGTTTTTT. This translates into CASSQAMGDTGELFF.

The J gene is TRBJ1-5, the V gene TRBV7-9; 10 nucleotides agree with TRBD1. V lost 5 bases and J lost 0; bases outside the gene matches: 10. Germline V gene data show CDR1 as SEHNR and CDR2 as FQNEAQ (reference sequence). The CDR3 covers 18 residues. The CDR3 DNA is TGTGCCAGCAGCGGATCGGACAGGGGGGTTTATAGCAATCAGCCCCAGCATTTT. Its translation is CASSGSDRGVYSNQPQHF.

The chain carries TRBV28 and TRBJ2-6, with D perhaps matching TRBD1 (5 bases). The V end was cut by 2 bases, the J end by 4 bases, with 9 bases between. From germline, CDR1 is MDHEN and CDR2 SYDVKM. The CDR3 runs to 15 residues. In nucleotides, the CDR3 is TGTGCCAGCAGTTTACAGGGATCCGGGGCCAACGTCCTGACTTTC. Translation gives CASSLQGSGANVLTF.

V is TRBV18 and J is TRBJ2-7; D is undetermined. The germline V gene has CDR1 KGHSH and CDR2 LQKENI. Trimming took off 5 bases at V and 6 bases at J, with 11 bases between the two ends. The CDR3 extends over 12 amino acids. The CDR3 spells CASSSQLAEQYF. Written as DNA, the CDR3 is TGTGCCAGCTCATCGCAACTTGCCGAGCAGTACTTC.

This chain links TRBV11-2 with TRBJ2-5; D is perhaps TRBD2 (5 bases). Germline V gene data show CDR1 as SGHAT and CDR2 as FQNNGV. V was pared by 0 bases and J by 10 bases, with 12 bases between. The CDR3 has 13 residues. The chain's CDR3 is CASSLETGGGQYF. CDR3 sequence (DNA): TGTGCCAGCAGCTTAGAGACCGGCGGAGGCCAGTACTTC.